The rows below give T cell receptor beta chains drawn from one sample of a study of T cells in tumors after PD-1 blockade. Some clones are missing from TCRdb's copy, which holds only in-frame ones; the method was immunoSEQ multiplex PCR. The data contain some 25,000 clones, about 82% of them singletons. This material consisted of PBMCs, taken after anti-PD-1 treatment. These receptor sequences come from a human donor with basal cell carcinoma. CDR3s include the opening cysteine and the closing phenylalanine or tryptophan. The D gene is left open where the match is weak. A clone size is listed for some rows: how often the clone was seen (once, few, many), or a class if it is expanded.

>-|TRBV7-9|-|TRBJ1-1
TGTGCCAGCAGCTCCGTTATTGTGAACACTGAAGCTTTCTTT
CASSSVIVNTEAFF
>-|TRBV5-6|TRBD1|TRBJ1-6
TGTGCCAGCACCAAGGGGACAGGATATAATTCACCCCTCCACTTT
CASTKGTGYNSPLHF
>-|TRBV2|-|TRBJ2-7
TGTGCCAGCAGTGAATGGGAGGACTACGAGCAGTACTTC
CASSEWEDYEQYF
>-|TRBV19|-|TRBJ1-2
TGTGCCAGTAGTACATACCCACAGGGCAACTATGGCTACACCTTC
CASSTYPQGNYGYTF
>-|TRBV12-5|-|TRBJ1-5
TGTGCTAGTGGTGAGGGGAAACAGCCCCAGCATTTT
CASGEGKQPQHF
>-|TRBV6-5|TRBD2|TRBJ2-1
TGTGCCAGCAGTTATGGCGGGGGGGCTTACAATGAGCAGTTCTTC
CASSYGGGAYNEQFF
>few|TRBV5-1|TRBD1|TRBJ1-1
TGCGCCAGCAGGTTCCAGGGGGAGAACACTGAAGCTTTCTTT
CASRFQGENTEAFF
>-|TRBV15|TRBD1|TRBJ1-3
TGTGCCACCAGCAGAGGGACAGGGGCAGGAAACACCATATATTTT
CATSRGTGAGNTIYF
>-|TRBV6-4|-|TRBJ2-2
TGTGCCAGCAGTATCGGGCCCACCGGGGAGCTGTTTTTT
CASSIGPTGELFF
>-|TRBV3-1/TRBV3-2|TRBD1|TRBJ2-6
TGTGCCAGCAGCGCCCCAGGGGGCGCTGGGGCCAACGTCCTGACTTTC
CASSAPGGAGANVLTF
>-|TRBV10-2|TRBD1|TRBJ1-2
TGCGCCAGCAGTGAGGCCCAGGGGGCTGCCTATGGCTACACCTTC
CASSEAQGAAYGYTF
>-|TRBV6-6|-|TRBJ2-1
TGTGCCAGCAGTTACCTAGCGTTAGGGTACAATGAGCAGTTCTTC
CASSYLALGYNEQFF
>-|TRBV4-2|TRBD1|TRBJ2-3
TGTGCCAGCAGCCAAGACGGGACAGGGGGAAAAATGGATACGCAGTATTTT
CASSQDGTGGKMDTQYF
>-|TRBV6-1|TRBD2|TRBJ2-1
TGTGCCAGCAGTGAAATACGACGGGGGGGTAGCTCCTACAATGAGCAGTTCTTC
CASSEIRRGGSSYNEQFF
>-|TRBV5-4|-|TRBJ2-5
TGTGCCAGCAGCTTGGATTGGGGGGGCGGCGAGACCCAGTACTTC
CASSLDWGGGETQYF
>-|TRBV27|-|TRBJ1-6
TGTGCCAGCAGTTTTTGGGCCGGGTCCTATAATTCACCCCTCCACTTT
CASSFWAGSYNSPLHF
>-|TRBV4-1|TRBD1|TRBJ1-4
TGCGCCAGCAGCCAGGGACAGGGGGCAGGTAATGAAAAACTGTTTTTT
CASSQGQGAGNEKLFF